This TCR beta chain was captured in a study of technical replicates of blood from four donors. Germline V gene lookup returns CDR1 MDHEN and CDR2 SYDVKM. CDR3 length: 15 amino acids. After removal of 0 bases from V and 5 bases from J, the junction contained 6 bases not matched to a gene. Sequenced by immunoSEQ multiplex PCR; TCRdb stores in-frame clones only, minus some. The sample holds 80,000 or so clones, about 98% seen once. V gene TRBV28 combines with J gene TRBJ2-5, with TRBD2 identical over 7 bases. Specimen: T cells isolated from PBMCs. This receptor was taken from a human donor in good health. CDR3 bases: TGTGCCAGCAGTTTATGGGCGGGAGCAGCGGAGACCCAGTACTTC. Residues: CASSLWAGAAETQYF.